These 3 T cell receptor beta chains originate from one sample sequenced in a study of fetal regulatory T cell absence and autoimmunity. Sequenced by immunoSEQ multiplex PCR; TCRdb stores in-frame clones only, minus some. Here the sample spans just over 45,000 clones, roughly 83% being singletons. The sequenced sample consisted of cord blood. These receptors were collected from a newborn boy with IPEX syndrome.

The chain joins TRBV10-3 to TRBJ2-3; 8 bases are shared with TRBD2. Germline V lookup: CDR1 ENHRY, CDR2 SYGVKD. There are 14 residues in the CDR3. J lost 4 bases, V lost 5 bases, and 5 bases had no gene match. CDR3 in amino acids: CAISLAGGPDTQYF. The CDR3 region has the DNA TGTGCCATCAGTCTAGCGGGTGGGCCAGATACGCAGTATTTT.

The chain recombines TRBV5-1 with TRBJ2-3; 8 positions match TRBD2. Germline V gives CDR1 SGHRS, CDR2 YFSETQ. The ends lost 1 base at V and 2 bases at J; junction bases unmatched: 3. The length of the CDR3 is 15 residues. This CDR3 is CASSLMRGDTDTQYF. The CDR3 coding sequence is TGCGCCAGCAGCTTGATGCGGGGGGACACAGATACGCAGTATTTT.

The chain uses TRBV5-4 and TRBJ1-4, with D possibly matching TRBD1 (5 bases). This CDR3 spans 14 amino acids. Germline CDR1 is SGHNT and CDR2 is YYREEE (reference sequence). The V end was cut by 4 bases, the J end by 6 bases, with 13 bases between. This CDR3 is CASSPGTRHEKLFF. The CDR3 coding sequence is TGTGCCAGCAGCCCGGGGACCAGGCATGAAAAACTGTTTTTT.